Following are 32 T cell receptor beta chains from one sample sequenced in a study of CD8 T cells in ankylosing spondylitis. In TCRdb, the 5' RACE reads were re-called with MiXCR into one record per CDR3 protein. The sample shows under 300,000 distinct CDR3 sequences, around a tenth of them seen only once. Sequenced material: blood, either unsorted or a sorted T cell fraction (not recorded which). The source of these receptors is a male donor with ankylosing spondylitis or in good health (not recorded which).

This clonotype was seen repeatedly, ten times or more. The chain carries TRBV28 and TRBJ2-3; no clear D. The CDR3 has 13 residues. Germline CDR1 MDHEN, CDR2 SYDVKM. The V end lost 5 bases, the J end lost 6 bases, and 12 bases lay between the germline ends. CDR3 in amino acids: CASSTIRSDTQYF. The CDR3 DNA reads TGTGCCAGCAGTACCATCAGGAGTGATACGCAGTATTTT.

The rearrangement uses TRBV5-1 and TRBJ2-5; the D is unclear. The CDR3 has 15 amino acids. The ends were cut back, 4 bases at V and 2 bases at J, with 15 bases in the middle. Germline CDR1 is SGHRS and CDR2 is YFSETQ. In DNA form, the CDR3 reads TGCGCCAGCAGCACATTACAGATCACACAAGAGACCCAGTACTTC. Translation: CASSTLQITQETQYF. The variable domain in full, completed from reference TRBV5-1 and TRBJ2-5, reads KAGVTQTPRYLIKTRGQQVTLSCSPISGHRSVSWYQQTPGQGLQFLFEYFSETQRNKGNFPGRFSGRQFSNSRSEMNVSTLELGDSALYLCASSTLQITQETQYFGPGTRLLVL.

This clonotype was recorded at least ten times. This sequence joins TRBV20-1 and TRBJ2-5; 7 positions agree with TRBD1. J lost 5 bases, V lost 4 bases, and 13 bases had no gene match. This CDR3 is 15 amino acids long. Germline V lookup: CDR1 DFQATT, CDR2 SNEGSKA (reference sequence). CDR3 bases: TGCAGTGCTACGACAGGGAACGAAGTCAAGGAGACCCAGTACTTC. Translating it yields CSATTGNEVKETQYF.

A word on this clonotype: Since a much larger clone is just one base distant, this may be a read error. The CDR3 region is CAGSFRTGVFNEQFF. The CDR3 nucleotides read TGTGCCGGCAGTTTCAGGACAGGGGTTTTCAATGAGCAGTTCTTC. The chain carries TRBV12-3 or TRBV12-4 and TRBJ2-1, with 9 bases fitting TRBD1. The CDR3 consists of 15 residues.

This clonotype was picked up many times. The chain carries TRBV5-5 and TRBJ2-7; the match to TRBD1 covers 7 bases. This CDR3 contains 14 residues. The V and J ends lost 6 bases and 0 bases, in that order; junction bases with no gene match: 6. Germline CDR1 reads SGHKS; CDR2 reads YYEKEE (reference sequence). CDR3 sequence reads: CASNNRDSSYEQYF. Here the CDR3 DNA reads TGTGCCAGCAACAACCGGGACAGCTCCTACGAGCAGTACTTC.

This clonotype was counted a few times. The gene calls are TRBV5-1 and TRBJ2-6; TRBD2 might be the D (6 bases). The germline CDR1 and CDR2 sequences are SGHRS and YFSETQ. CDR3 length: 15 residues. Trimming cost V 7 bases and J 3 bases, with 14 bases left between them. The CDR3 protein is CASGASAGGANVLTF. The CDR3 DNA follows: TGCGCCAGCGGGGCCTCAGCGGGTGGGGCCAACGTCCTGACTTTC. Drawing the rest from reference TRBV5-1 and TRBJ2-6, the complete variable domain is KAGVTQTPRYLIKTRGQQVTLSCSPISGHRSVSWYQQTPGQGLQFLFEYFSETQRNKGNFPGRFSGRQFSNSRSEMNVSTLELGDSALYLCASGASAGGANVLTFGAGSRLTVL.

The gene calls are TRBV11-2 and TRBJ2-1; 9 bases are shared with TRBD2. Germline V lookup: CDR1 SGHAT, CDR2 FQNNGV. This CDR3 has 15 residues. The V gene end was trimmed by 5 bases and the J gene end by 7 bases; junction bases not matched to a gene: 9. CDR3 nucleotide sequence: TGTGCCAGCAGCCAGCTGGGGCTAGCGGGAAATGAGCAGTTCTTC. It encodes CASSQLGLAGNEQFF.

This clonotype was observed a few times. V is TRBV15 and J is TRBJ1-2; a weak D match, TRBD1 (5 bases). V was trimmed by 0 bases and J by 5 bases, leaving 16 bases between them. This CDR3 is 16 amino acids long. Germline CDR1 LNHNV, CDR2 YYDKDF (reference sequence). The CDR3 is CATSRDIRAGGYGYTF. CDR3 DNA sequence: TGTGCCACCAGCAGAGATATCAGGGCCGGGGGATATGGCTACACCTTC.

This clonotype was counted at least ten times. The chain carries TRBV12-3 or TRBV12-4 and TRBJ2-5; weak D call: TRBD1 (6 bases). Trimming removed 6 bases at V and 0 bases at J, with 14 bases between. The CDR3 extends over 15 amino acids. In DNA form, the CDR3 reads TGTGCCAGCAGCCTTGGTGGGGGCAACCAAGAGACCCAGTACTTC. Protein product: CASSLGGGNQETQYF.

This clonotype was seen at least ten times. The genes are TRBV5-1 and TRBJ1-1, with D perhaps TRBD1 (6 bases). Trimming took 4 bases from V and 5 from J, leaving 12 bases between them. CDR3 length equals 13 residues. Germline loops: CDR1 SGHRS, CDR2 YFSETQ. CDR3 residues: CASSLSGATEAFF. The CDR3 nucleotides are TGCGCCAGCAGCCTGTCGGGGGCGACTGAAGCTTTCTTT.

This clonotype was seen at least ten times. V usage is TRBV12-3 or TRBV12-4 and J usage is TRBJ1-5; D remains unclear. V gave up 1 base and J gave up 4 bases, with 11 bases separating them. The CDR3 has 15 residues. For the CDR3, the DNA is TGTGCCAGCAGTTTAGACAGTGGCCCTAATCAGCCCCAGCATTTT. Residues: CASSLDSGPNQPQHF.

This clonotype was picked up many times. The chain recombines TRBV25-1 with TRBJ2-3; TRBD2 might be the D (7 bases). CDR1 and CDR2 from the germline V gene are MGHDK and SYGVNS. The CDR3 sequence is 15 residues long. The V and J ends lost 4 bases and 1 base respectively, with 12 bases between them. The CDR3 loop is CASSGGGGGTDTQYF. Here the CDR3 DNA reads TGTGCCAGCAGTGGAGGGGGGGGTGGCACAGATACGCAGTATTTT.

This clonotype was picked up many times. The chain carries TRBV5-1 and TRBJ2-1; 10 bases line up with TRBD2. Trimming cost V 4 bases and J 5 bases; bases outside gene matches: 9. CDR3 size: 16 residues. Germline V CDR1 and CDR2: SGHRS, YFSETQ. For the CDR3, the DNA is TGCGCCAGCAGCCCGGAACTAGCGGGGCACCACAATGAGCAGTTCTTC. Protein sequence: CASSPELAGHHNEQFF.

This clonotype appeared a few times. The chain is built from TRBV5-1 and TRBJ2-1, with 9 bases identical to TRBD1. The junction had 7 bases not matched to a gene; V was cut back by 2 bases and J by 7 bases. The CDR3 spans 15 residues. Germline V gives CDR1 SGHRS, CDR2 YFSETQ. The CDR3 is CASSFWTGAANEQFF. The CDR3 region has the DNA TGCGCCAGCAGCTTTTGGACAGGGGCCGCGAATGAGCAGTTCTTC.

This clonotype appeared many times. The chain is built from TRBV5-1 and TRBJ2-7, with 8 bases fitting TRBD2. This CDR3 is built from 17 residues. Germline V gene data show CDR1 as SGHRS and CDR2 as YFSETQ. The J segment lost 2 bases and the V segment lost 0 bases, leaving 10 bases of the junction unmatched. The CDR3 DNA reads as TGCGCCAGCAGCTTGGGGGGTAGCGGGACTCCGACCTACGAGCAGTACTTC. Its protein product is CASSLGGSGTPTYEQYF.

The rearrangement joins TRBV12-3 or TRBV12-4 to TRBJ1-5; TRBD1 agrees at 9 bases. This CDR3 spans 16 amino acids. J gave up 5 bases and V 5 bases, and 10 bases lay outside the gene matches. The CDR3 loop reads CASSPKIRDRDQPQHF. In DNA form, the CDR3 reads TGTGCCAGCAGTCCTAAGATCCGGGACAGGGATCAGCCCCAGCATTTT.

This clonotype was counted many times. This rearrangement joins TRBV11-1 to TRBJ2-2; 8 positions match TRBD1. V lost 3 bases to trimming and J lost 4 bases; unmatched junction nucleotides: 7. The germline V gene has CDR1 SGHAT and CDR2 FQDESV (reference sequence). CDR3 length: 16 residues. The CDR3 spells CASSFRQGARTGELFF. The CDR3 nucleotides read TGTGCCAGCAGCTTTCGTCAGGGGGCGCGCACCGGGGAGCTGTTTTTT.

The V call is TRBV20-1, the J call TRBJ2-7, with 14 positions matching TRBD2. V lost 5 bases, J lost 1 base, and 10 bases stayed unmatched. Per the germline V gene, CDR1 is DFQATT and CDR2 is SNEGSKA (reference sequence). The CDR3 loop spans 17 amino acids. As DNA, the CDR3 is TGCAGTGCTGGGGGGGGACTAGCGGGGGATTTTTCCTACGAGCAGTACTTC. Amino acid sequence: CSAGGGLAGDFSYEQYF.

This clonotype was seen at least ten times. V is TRBV12-3 or TRBV12-4 and J is TRBJ2-1; perhaps TRBD1 as D (5 bases). The V and J ends lost 5 bases and 5 bases respectively, with 16 bases between them. The CDR3 consists of 15 residues. CDR3 amino acids: CASSNQGRFDNEQFF. The CDR3 bases are TGTGCCAGCAGTAACCAGGGTAGATTCGACAATGAGCAGTTCTTC.

The chain employs TRBV20-1 and TRBJ1-1; D is unclear. The CDR3 consists of 13 residues. V dropped 1 base and J dropped 6 bases, with 12 bases sitting between them. Germline V gene sequence: CDR1 DFQATT, CDR2 SNEGSKA (reference sequence). The CDR3 bases are TGCAGTGCTAGAGCATCGGGGAGCGCTGAAGCTTTCTTT. The encoded protein is CSARASGSAEAFF.

This clonotype was counted ten times or more. The V gene is TRBV3-1, the J gene TRBJ1-4; D may be TRBD1 (5 bases). CDR1 and CDR2 from the germline V gene are LGHDT and YNNKEL (reference sequence). The CDR3 spans 16 residues. V shed 1 base and J shed 8 bases, with 17 bases lying between them. The CDR3 region has the DNA TGTGCCAGCAGCCAAGTCGGCGGGACGGGGAGCGAAAAACTGTTTTTT. Amino acid sequence: CASSQVGGTGSEKLFF.

This clonotype was recorded at least ten times. The V gene is TRBV10-3, the J gene TRBJ2-2; TRBD1 aligns across 9 bases. CDR3 length equals 15 residues. Germline values: CDR1 ENHRY, CDR2 SYGVKD. After removal of 6 bases from V and 4 bases from J, the junction contained 6 bases not matched to a gene. CDR3 coding DNA: TGTGCCATCAGGATAAACAGGGGGCTCACCGGGGAGCTGTTTTTT. Translation: CAIRINRGLTGELFF.

This clonotype was seen ten or more times. The rearrangement joins TRBV12-3 or TRBV12-4 to TRBJ1-5; D is perhaps TRBD1 (5 bases). The V end lost 2 bases, the J end lost 6 bases, and 11 bases lay between the germline ends. The CDR3 runs 14 residues. The CDR3 bases are TGTGCCAGCAGTTTACAGGGAATCAGTCAGCCCCAGCATTTT. Its protein is CASSLQGISQPQHF.

This clonotype was found many times. The chain has TRBV5-1 and TRBJ2-5; 7 bases line up with TRBD1. The CDR3 runs to 13 residues. The J segment lost 7 bases and the V segment lost 4 bases, leaving 7 bases of the junction unmatched. The germline gives CDR1 SGHRS, CDR2 YFSETQ. The CDR3 DNA sequence: TGCGCCAGCAGCGGAAGACAGGGTATGACCCAGTACTTC. Translated: CASSGRQGMTQYF.

This clonotype turned up a few times. The V and J genes are TRBV2 and TRBJ2-7; D remains unclear. From germline, CDR1 is SNHLY and CDR2 FYNNEI. V lost 4 bases, J lost 0 bases, and 10 bases lay in between. The length of the CDR3 is 14 residues. In DNA, the CDR3 is TGTGCCAGCAGTGCAATCCCGGCCTCCTACGAGCAGTACTTC. It specifies CASSAIPASYEQYF.

This clonotype appeared many times. The rearrangement links TRBV5-1 to TRBJ1-1; D might be TRBD1 (5 bases). Trimming took 0 bases from V and 3 from J, leaving 12 bases between them. CDR1 SGHRS and CDR2 YFSETQ come from the germline V gene. The CDR3 spans 15 residues. The CDR3 nucleotides are TGCGCCAGCAGCTTGGTTCGGGGGAGGGACACTGAAGCTTTCTTT. It is translated as CASSLVRGRDTEAFF. The full variable domain, in which reference TRBV5-1 and TRBJ1-1 provide the parts outside the CDR3, is KAGVTQTPRYLIKTRGQQVTLSCSPISGHRSVSWYQQTPGQGLQFLFEYFSETQRNKGNFPGRFSGRQFSNSRSEMNVSTLELGDSALYLCASSLVRGRDTEAFFGQGTRLTVV.

This clonotype came up a few times. The CDR3 DNA reads as TGTGCCAGCGCCCGGCTAGCGGATTACAATGAGCAGTTCTTC. Protein product: CASARLADYNEQFF. The chain employs TRBV5-6 and TRBJ2-1; 7 bases agree with TRBD2. Per germline, CDR1 SGHDT and CDR2 YYEEEE. CDR3 size: 14 residues. V lost 7 bases and J lost 4; bases outside the gene matches: 8.

The chain carries TRBV9 and TRBJ2-1; D is unclear. V shed 7 bases and J shed 4 bases, with 12 bases lying between them. The CDR3 has 13 amino acids. The germline CDR1 and CDR2 sequences are SGDLS and YYNGEE. Written as DNA, the CDR3 is TGTGCCAGCTCCGTTGGGATATACAATGAGCAGTTCTTC. Translating it yields CASSVGIYNEQFF.

This clonotype came up many times. The rearrangement uses TRBV5-1 and TRBJ2-7; 9 bases agree with TRBD1. The germline gives CDR1 SGHRS, CDR2 YFSETQ. V shed 3 bases, J shed 3 bases, and the junction held 7 bases outside the gene matches. This CDR3 contains 15 residues. The CDR3 loop is CASSSSPGQGYEQYF. The CDR3 nucleotides are TGCGCCAGCAGCTCAAGTCCGGGACAGGGCTACGAGCAGTACTTC.

There are many counts of this clonotype. The gene calls are TRBV5-1 and TRBJ2-3, with 11 bases matching TRBD2. CDR1 SGHRS and CDR2 YFSETQ come from the germline V gene. This CDR3 is 16 amino acids long. Trimming took 0 bases from V and 4 from J; bases not matched to a gene: 4. The CDR3: CASSLVLAGGADTQYF. The CDR3 region has the DNA TGCGCCAGCAGCTTGGTCCTAGCGGGAGGCGCAGATACGCAGTATTTT. Looking up the rest from reference TRBV5-1 and TRBJ2-3 gives the full variable domain: KAGVTQTPRYLIKTRGQQVTLSCSPISGHRSVSWYQQTPGQGLQFLFEYFSETQRNKGNFPGRFSGRQFSNSRSEMNVSTLELGDSALYLCASSLVLAGGADTQYFGPGTRLTVL.

In its sample, this clonotype was seen many times. The V call is TRBV6-4, the J call TRBJ2-3, with D maybe TRBD2 (7 bases). V was shortened by 2 bases and J by 3 bases, with 15 bases between the two germline ends. The V gene's germline CDR1 is MRHNA and CDR2 SNTAGT. The CDR3 sequence is 16 residues long. The CDR3 coding sequence is TGTGCCAGCAGTGACGGGGGCGGGGGCCTAACAGATACGCAGTATTTT. It yields the protein CASSDGGGGLTDTQYF.

J is TRBJ2-1 and V is TRBV10-2; tentative D call: TRBD1 (5 bases). Trimming pared 3 bases from V and 15 bases from J, leaving 18 bases between. CDR3 length equals 13 residues. Germline V lookup: CDR1 WSHSY, CDR2 SAAADI. CDR3 DNA: TGCGCCAGCAGTGACTTGCAGGGTGATCGAAGGTTCTTC. This gives the protein CASSDLQGDRRFF.